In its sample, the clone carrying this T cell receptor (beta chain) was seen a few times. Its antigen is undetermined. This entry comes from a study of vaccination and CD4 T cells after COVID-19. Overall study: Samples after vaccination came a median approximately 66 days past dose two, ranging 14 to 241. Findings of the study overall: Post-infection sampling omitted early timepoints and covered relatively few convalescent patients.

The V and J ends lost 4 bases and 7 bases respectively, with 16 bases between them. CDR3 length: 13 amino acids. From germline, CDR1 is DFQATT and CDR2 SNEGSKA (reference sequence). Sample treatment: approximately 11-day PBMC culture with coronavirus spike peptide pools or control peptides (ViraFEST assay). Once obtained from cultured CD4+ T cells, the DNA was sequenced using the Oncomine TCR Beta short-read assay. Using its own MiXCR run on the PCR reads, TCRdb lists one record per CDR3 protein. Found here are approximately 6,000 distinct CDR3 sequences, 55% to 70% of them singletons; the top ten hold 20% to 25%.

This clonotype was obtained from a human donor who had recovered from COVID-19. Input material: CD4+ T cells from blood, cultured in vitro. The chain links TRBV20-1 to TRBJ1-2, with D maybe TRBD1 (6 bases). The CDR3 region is CSATRAGGAGYTF. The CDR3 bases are TGCAGTGCTACCCGGGCGGGGGGCGCTGGCTACACCTTC.